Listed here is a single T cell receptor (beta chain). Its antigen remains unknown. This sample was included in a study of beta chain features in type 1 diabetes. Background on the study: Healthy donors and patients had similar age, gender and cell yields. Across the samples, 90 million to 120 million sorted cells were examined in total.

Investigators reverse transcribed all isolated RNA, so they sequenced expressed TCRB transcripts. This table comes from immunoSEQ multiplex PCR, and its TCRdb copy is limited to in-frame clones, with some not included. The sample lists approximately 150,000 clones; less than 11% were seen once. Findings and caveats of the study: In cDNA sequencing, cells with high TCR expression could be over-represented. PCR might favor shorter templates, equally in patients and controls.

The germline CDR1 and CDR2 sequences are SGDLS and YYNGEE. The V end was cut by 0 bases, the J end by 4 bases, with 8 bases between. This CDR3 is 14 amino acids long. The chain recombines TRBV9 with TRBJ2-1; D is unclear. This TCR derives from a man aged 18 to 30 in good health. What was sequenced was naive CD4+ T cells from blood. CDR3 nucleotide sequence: TGTGCCAGCAGCGTAGGAGGTTTTTACAATGAGCAGTTCTTC. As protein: CASSVGGFYNEQFF.